The clone carrying this T cell receptor beta chain was counted a few times. Its antigen is currently unknown. A much larger clone differs by one base, so this may be a read error. The data were obtained in a study of regulatory T cells in long-lasting Graves disease. Background on the study: Graves' cases, newly diagnosed, had used antithyroid drugs under 3 months.

The CDR3 sequence is 13 residues long. The V and J ends lost 10 bases and 1 base respectively, with 13 bases between them. The time point: newly diagnosed GD, antithyroid drugs for less than 3 months. PBMC RNA served as the TCR library source. TCR beta libraries were built with iRepertoire HTBI primers and Arm-PCR of CDR3 regions. Each CDR3 protein is one row after TCRdb ran MiXCR on the multiplex PCR reads. The data hold 300,000 to 400,000 distinct CDR3 sequences, with 15% to 20% observed a single time. Findings of the study overall: TCR diversity was lower in persistent Graves' patients than in newly diagnosed ones. Since the sample size was small, accuracy may have been reduced.

The rearrangement uses TRBV12-3 or TRBV12-4 and TRBJ1-1; D is ambiguous. The sequencing here drew on peripheral blood mononuclear cells (PBMCs), taken at new diagnosis, from a patient treated with antithyroid drugs. This TCR derives from a female donor with Graves disease. The CDR3 nucleotides read TGTGCCAACACCATAAGGGCGAACACTGAAGCTTTCTTT. This gives the protein CANTIRANTEAFF.